This is a list of T cell receptor beta chains from one sample in a study of radiotherapy plus CTLA-4 blockade in lung cancer. Measured with immunoSEQ multiplex PCR; TCRdb has only the in-frame clones, and not every one. Of 53,000 or so clones in the sample, about 86% are singletons; the top ten hold around 17%. The sequencing here drew on peripheral blood, taken from a patient treated with radiotherapy plus ipilimumab. The receptors come from a human donor with non-small cell lung cancer that progressed on radiotherapy plus ipilimumab. Some clones in this sample may be carry-over from other donors' samples. Each CDR3 is given with its conserved first and last residue. D genes are given only for firm matches. Size tells how often a clone was seen (once, few, many) or the class of an expanded clone, and some rows leave it out.

>15|TRBJ1-3|TRBV6-5|.|few
CASSYLTGSGNTIYF
TGTGCCAGCAGTTACTTGACAGGCTCTGGAAACACCATATATTTT
>13|TRBJ2-3|TRBV28|.|.
CASSLNPVDTQYF
TGTGCCAGCAGTTTAAACCCGGTAGATACGCAGTATTTT
>15|TRBJ1-1|TRBV10-2|TRBD1|once
CASSRQGLGNTEAFF
TGCGCCAGCAGTCGACAGGGTTTGGGGAACACTGAAGCTTTCTTT
>14|TRBJ2-2|TRBV7-3|.|.
CASSASIVDGELFF
TGTGCCAGCAGCGCCTCGATAGTCGACGGGGAGCTGTTTTTT
>15|TRBJ1-5|TRBV6-5|TRBD1|.
CASRPRQGSNQPQHF
TGTGCCAGCCGGCCTAGACAGGGTAGCAATCAGCCCCAGCATTTT
>11|TRBJ2-7|TRBV12-5|.|.
CASGPSYEQYF
TGTGCTAGTGGTCCTTCCTACGAGCAGTACTTC
>14|TRBJ2-5|TRBV6-1|TRBD1|.
CASSRDRGLETQYF
TGTGCCAGCAGTCGGGACAGGGGGCTAGAGACCCAGTACTTC
>17|TRBJ1-1|TRBV19|TRBD1|once
CASSALGQKNMNTEAFF
TGTGCCAGTAGTGCCTTGGGACAGAAAAACATGAACACTGAAGCTTTCTTT
>14|TRBJ2-1|TRBV9|.|once
CASSLGTASREQFF
TGTGCCAGCAGCCTCGGGACTGCCTCTCGCGAGCAGTTCTTC
>16|TRBJ2-7|TRBV5-1|TRBD1|.
CASSGGTGGVGYEQYF
TGCGCCAGCAGCGGAGGAACAGGGGGCGTAGGCTACGAGCAGTACTTC
>13|TRBJ2-7|TRBV10-3|.|.
CAISETGPYEQYF
TGTGCCATCAGTGAGACAGGGCCCTACGAGCAGTACTTC